This T cell receptor (beta chain) was captured by sequencing in a study of CD8+ T cells in alopecia areata. The wider study: People stayed on tofacitinib for 6 to 18 months, then stopped the drug for 6 months.

Sequencing used cDNA as its template, made by extracting RNA and reverse transcribing it. Method: immunoSEQ multiplex PCR; TCRdb's copy keeps in-frame clones and lacks some. The sample has more than 85,000 clones; about 45% are singletons. This CDR3 contains 19 residues. Germline CDR1 and CDR2: SGHTA and FQGNSA. The V segment lost 0 bases and the J segment 0 bases; nucleotides outside the gene matches: 6. The rearrangement joins TRBV7-2 to TRBJ2-4; TRBD2 aligns across 12 bases. Input material: CD4+ T cells sorted from blood. The sequence was collected from a human donor with alopecia areata. The CDR3 DNA is TGTGCCAGCAGCTTAGCGACTAGCGGGGGATCCTTAGCCAAAAACATTCAGTACTTC. It is translated as CASSLATSGGSLAKNIQYF.